This entry lists 8 T cell receptor beta chains sequenced from one sample in a study of vaccination and CD4 T cells after COVID-19 (dated by TCRdb to about 2022). The library was built by means of PCR. The data were produced on an Illumina iSeq 100. At the Johns Hopkins FTIC core, DNA from the cultured CD4+ T cells underwent TCR sequencing with the Oncomine TCR Beta short-read assay. The public reads were run again by TCRdb, first through fastp at Q25 and then through MiXCR, and only productive beta chains were kept. One record per CDR3 amino acid sequence lists the most common genes and DNA. The sample table records approximately 13,000 distinct CDR3 sequences; 50% to 75% of these occur just once. Less than 7% of the sample is held by the ten biggest clonotypes. The antigens for these receptors are not known. Taken with the paper, the label for treatment or condition translates to: roughly 10-day PBMC culture with coronavirus spike peptide pools or control peptides (ViraFEST assay).

Sequenced: CD4+ T cells from blood, cultured in vitro. The receptor source for this set is a human donor who had recovered from COVID-19.

The J gene is TRBJ1-1, the V gene TRBV7-2; D gene unclear. From germline, CDR1 is SGHTA and CDR2 FQGNSA. CDR3 size: 12 residues. Between the trimmed V and J ends, which lost 2 bases and 3 bases, there was a span of 4 bases. This CDR3 is CASSLRHTEAFF. CDR3 sequence (DNA): TGTGCCAGCAGCTTACGGCACACTGAAGCTTTCTTT.

The J gene is TRBJ2-3, the V gene TRBV7-2; D not resolved. Trimming shortened V by 1 base and J by 11 bases, and 10 bases separated the two germline ends. Germline V CDR1 and CDR2: SGHTA, FQGNSA. This CDR3 has 12 residues. In DNA form, the CDR3 reads TGTGCCAGCAGCTTAGGCATCCAGCGGCAGTATTTT. Protein product: CASSLGIQRQYF.

This clonotype appeared a few times. The chain recombines TRBV6-1 with TRBJ1-6; D might be TRBD1 (5 bases). Trimming removed 5 bases from V and 8 bases from J, with 13 bases in between. The CDR3 is 14 residues long. Looked up from germline, CDR1 is MNHNS and CDR2 is SASEGT. This chain's CDR3 is CASSPVGDHSPLHF. The CDR3 DNA is TGTGCCAGCAGTCCGGTGGGGGATCATTCACCCCTCCACTTT.

CDR3 protein: CASNQKDWGYEQYF. The CDR3 DNA reads as TGTGCCAGCAACCAAAAGGACTGGGGCTACGAGCAGTACTTC. The genes are TRBV9 and TRBJ2-7; D possibly corresponds to TRBD2 (5 bases). Trimming took 6 bases from V and 3 from J, leaving 16 bases between them. The CDR3 contains 14 residues. Germline lookup yields CDR1 SGDLS and CDR2 YYNGEE.

This clonotype occurred once. As DNA, the CDR3 is TGTGCCAGCAGCACTAGCGGGATCTACAATGAGCAGTTCTTC. Translation gives CASSTSGIYNEQFF. The chain joins TRBV11-3 to TRBJ2-1; TRBD2 agrees at 10 bases. Looked up from germline, CDR1 is SGHNT and CDR2 is YENEEA. The CDR3 has 14 residues. Losses at the gene ends were 5 bases for V and 3 bases for J; bases not matched to a gene: 1.

The chain couples TRBV24-1 to TRBJ1-2; TRBD1 is a possible D gene (6 bases). The CDR3 is 13 residues long. Germline-derived CDR1 and CDR2 are KGHDR and SFDVKD. V was shortened by 4 bases and J by 6 bases, with 11 bases between the two germline ends. The CDR3 DNA is TGTGCCACCAGTGAGAGGGGGGAGGATGGCTACACCTTC. As protein: CATSERGEDGYTF.

The chain joins TRBV10-3 to TRBJ1-1, with D possibly being TRBD1 (6 bases). The V and J ends lost 4 bases and 8 bases respectively, with 8 bases between them. Germline V gives CDR1 ENHRY, CDR2 SYGVKD. This CDR3 is 11 amino acids long. Here the CDR3 reads CAISVQGEAFF. In nucleotides, the CDR3 is TGTGCCATCAGTGTGCAGGGGGAAGCTTTCTTT.

This clonotype was seen a few times. This chain joins TRBV10-3 and TRBJ2-5; D is unclear. V dropped 0 bases and J dropped 2 bases, with 7 bases sitting between them. Looked up from germline, CDR1 is ENHRY and CDR2 is SYGVKD. The CDR3 loop spans 14 amino acids. The CDR3 DNA reads TGTGCCATCAGTGAGTCGGTCAGGCAAGAGACCCAGTACTTC. It codes for CAISESVRQETQYF.